This T cell receptor beta chain was sequenced during a study of OX40 agonist ivuxolimab in advanced cancers. For the study at large: The eligibility criteria allowed prior anti-PD-1, anti-PD-L1 or anti-CTLA-4 therapy, and around 40% had some. The study reported partial responses in three patients: one hepatocellular carcinoma, two cutaneous melanoma. Study-level findings and limits: Not determined was the antigen specificity of the expanded peripheral T cells. Blood T cells, both CD4+ and CD8+, expanded clonally by week 6 at 0.1 to 3.0 mg/kg.

Here immunoSEQ multiplex PCR was the method, and the copy in TCRdb shows in-frame clones only, minus some. The table shows 50,000 or so clones, with roughly 83% occurring only once. With regard to this clone: Its antigen is as yet unknown.

The V and J ends lost 5 bases and 7 bases, in that order; junction bases with no gene match: 9. Looked up from germline, CDR1 is SGHTA and CDR2 is FQGNSA. The CDR3 consists of 16 residues. Specimen: CD4+ or CD8+ T cells sorted from blood, collected in a trial of the OX40 agonist ivuxolimab. The receptor was derived from an adult with an advanced solid tumor such as melanoma, head and neck, liver or kidney cancer. This chain uses TRBV7-2 with TRBJ1-4, with 11 bases identical to TRBD1. Here the CDR3 DNA reads TGTGCCAGCAGCGAGATCGGACAGGGGGCAAGTGAAAAACTGTTTTTT. Translation: CASSEIGQGASEKLFF.